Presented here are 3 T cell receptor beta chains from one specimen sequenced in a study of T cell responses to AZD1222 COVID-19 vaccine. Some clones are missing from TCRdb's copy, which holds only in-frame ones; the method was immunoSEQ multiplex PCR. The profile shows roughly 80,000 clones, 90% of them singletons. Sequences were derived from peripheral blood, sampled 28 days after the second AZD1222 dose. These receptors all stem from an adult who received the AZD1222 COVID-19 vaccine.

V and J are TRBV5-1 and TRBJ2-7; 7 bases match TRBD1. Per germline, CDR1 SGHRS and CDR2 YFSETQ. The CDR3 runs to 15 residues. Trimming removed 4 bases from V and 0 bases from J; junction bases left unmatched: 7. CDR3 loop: CASSPRQGSSYEQYF. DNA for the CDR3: TGCGCCAGCAGCCCGAGACAGGGAAGCTCCTACGAGCAGTACTTC.

The CDR3: CASSFGGGAAGELFF. CDR3 bases: TGTGCCAGCAGTTTTGGCGGTGGGGCCGCCGGGGAGCTGTTTTTT. This chain connects TRBV27 to TRBJ2-2; possibly TRBD1 for D (5 bases). V was cut by 3 bases and J by 6 bases, with 14 bases left in between. Germline loops: CDR1 MNHEY, CDR2 SMNVEV (reference sequence). This CDR3 comprises 15 residues.

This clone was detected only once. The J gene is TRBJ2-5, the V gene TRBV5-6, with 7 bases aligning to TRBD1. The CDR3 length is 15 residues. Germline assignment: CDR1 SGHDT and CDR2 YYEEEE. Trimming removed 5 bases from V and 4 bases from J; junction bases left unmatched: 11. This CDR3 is CASRSITGESETQYF. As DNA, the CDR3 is TGTGCCAGCAGGTCAATTACAGGGGAGTCAGAGACCCAGTACTTC. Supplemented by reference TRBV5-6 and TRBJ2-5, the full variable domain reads DAGVTQSPTHLIKTRGQQVTLRCSPKSGHDTVSWYQQALGQGPQFIFQYYEEEERQRGNFPDRFSGHQFPNYSSELNVNALLLGDSALYLCASRSITGESETQYFGPGTRLLVL.